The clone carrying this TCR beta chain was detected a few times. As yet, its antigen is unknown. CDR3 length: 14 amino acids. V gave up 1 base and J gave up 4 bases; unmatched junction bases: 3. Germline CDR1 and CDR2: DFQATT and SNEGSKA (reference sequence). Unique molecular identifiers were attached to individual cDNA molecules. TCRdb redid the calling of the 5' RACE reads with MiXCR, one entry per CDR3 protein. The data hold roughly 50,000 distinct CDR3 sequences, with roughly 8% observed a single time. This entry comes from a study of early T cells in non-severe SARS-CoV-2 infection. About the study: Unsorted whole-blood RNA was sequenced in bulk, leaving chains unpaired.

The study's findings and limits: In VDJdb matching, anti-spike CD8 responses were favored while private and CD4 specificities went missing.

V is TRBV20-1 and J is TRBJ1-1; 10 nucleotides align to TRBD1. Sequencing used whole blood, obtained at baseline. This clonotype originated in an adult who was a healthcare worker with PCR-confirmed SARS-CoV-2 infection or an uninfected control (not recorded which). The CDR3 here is CSARVTGGFTEAFF. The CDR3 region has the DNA TGCAGTGCTAGAGTGACAGGGGGCTTCACTGAAGCTTTCTTT.